This entry features one T cell receptor beta chain sequence. Its antigen is unknown. Base qualities are not provided; no much larger clone lies one nucleotide away. For repertoire sequencing, TCR beta CDR3 regions were amplified from RNA transcripts. The first round was an RT-PCR using HTBI primers with the Qiagen OneStep RT-PCR kit, and this first round was followed by a second-round multiplex PCR, then size selection and purification. The libraries underwent paired-end sequencing with 100 bp reads on an Illumina HiSeq2000. Per the source publication's procedure: SOAPnuke was used to process the reads, throwing out any read that had adapters, had uncalled bases, had a mean Phred below 15, or lacked an exact constant-primer or identifier match. COPE v1.2.5 was used to merge the high-quality paired reads. Each unique nucleotide sequence was treated as a clonotype, and MiTCR v1.1 was used to align the clonotypes to the IMGT TRB V, D and J references. Only V-J combinations with frequency above 0.0001 were analysed, covering around 99% of repertoires. A TCR clonal expansion and chaos score per V-J combination was defined as the ratio of F50 clonal expansion to chaos observed in the TCRdist matrix. Welch's t-statistics and random forest were used to reduce features to about a dozen V-J combinations, which were fed into a naive Bayes classifier. Thyroid-blood repertoire similarity was quantified with the Morisita-Horn index. TCRdb reprocessing: public reads trimmed at Q25 with fastp, clones called with MiXCR, in-frame beta chains kept. Each entry is one CDR3 protein sequence, shown with its most common DNA and genes. TCRdb, rather than the study authors, made the V and J calls. The sample contains 500,000 to 600,000 distinct CDR3 sequences, less than 40% of them found a single time. About 4.6% of the sample lies in the top ten.

The data derive from a study of Graves' ophthalmopathy and Graves' hyperthyroidism (dated by TCRdb to the late 2010s). Looking at the study overall: Hyperthyroidism was considered stable if no progression to ophthalmopathy occurred within 18 months of follow-up. The study used signatures of the TCR beta repertoire to tell Graves' ophthalmopathy apart from Graves' hyperthyroidism and to predict which patients would progress to ophthalmopathy. In total, 120 to 150 blood samples were TCR-sequenced: approximately 42 ophthalmopathy, under 85 hyperthyroidism and some 17 hyperthyroidism-to-ophthalmopathy patients. To explore V-J signatures distinguishing ophthalmopathy from hyperthyroidism, a discovery set of about 99 patients (about 43 ophthalmopathy, about 57 stable hyperthyroidism) was enrolled. The independent validation cohort included 18 to 20 hyperthyroidism patients plus 17 patients who later progressed from hyperthyroidism to ophthalmopathy. In several hyperthyroidism patients, the T-cell repertoire of thyroid tissue was compared with the T-cell repertoire of blood. After sampling, hyperthyroidism patients received methimazole starting at 30 mg daily, and ophthalmopathy patients received high-dose intravenous methylprednisolone. The research as a whole found: In cross-validation, the 13-signature model distinguished ophthalmopathy from stable hyperthyroidism with approximately 90% sensitivity and nearly 82% specificity, and in the test set the corresponding values were roughly 80% and 75%. In validation, the model predicted ophthalmopathy progression with more than 55% sensitivity and roughly 78% specificity; 12 predicted patients were CT-confirmed with GO in a median of approximately 6.5 months. Sample size was not predetermined statistically, and investigators were not blinded to group allocation. Most expanded thyroid clonotypes with a frequency above 0.001 also appeared in blood, which suggests that blood repertoires may reflect the immune response in the thyroid.

For this chain, trimming is 5 bases at the V end and 3 bases at the J end, and the number of junction bases without a gene match is 6. In the germline V gene (reference sequence), CDR1 corresponds to SEHNR and CDR2 to FQNEAQ. Spanning cysteine to phenylalanine, the CDR3 consists of 15 amino acids. Just CDR3 DNA is preserved here, 45 bases in frame from base 1. Hyperthyroidism patients were newly diagnosed, were aged 18 to 65 years, and had a disease duration under 2 months. Patients were excluded if they had other autoimmune diseases, uncontrolled infections, pregnancy or lactation. Clinical symptoms, serum thyroxine, TRAb, thyroid ultrasound and orbital computed tomography formed the basis of the diagnosis. Trizol reagent was used to extract the total RNA, and its quality was then checked on an Agilent 2100 Bioanalyzer.

Sequenced: peripheral blood or thyroid tissue (not recorded which). The chain uses TRBV7-9 and TRBJ2-7, with 11 middle bases fitting TRBD1. The TCR comes from an adult man with Graves' hyperthyroidism. The DNA is TGTGCCAGCAGCCGGCATGGGACAGGGGGCTACGAGCAGTACTTC. It codes for CASSRHGTGGYEQYF.